Shown below are 4 T cell receptor beta chains from a single sample sequenced in a study of T cells in Graves' hyperthyroidism and ophthalmopathy. RNA transcripts gave rise to amplified TCR beta CDR3 regions. TCR CDR3 regions were first amplified by RT-PCR with HTBI primers. TCRdb recomputed calls from the multiplex PCR reads with MiXCR, one row per CDR3 protein. The sample carries about 250,000 distinct CDR3 sequences, around 24% recorded once. Sequenced: blood. The receptors were gathered from a woman in her 40s with Graves' ophthalmopathy.

This clonotype has at least ten counts. The chain couples TRBV6-5 to TRBJ2-7, with D unclear. From germline, CDR1 is MNHEY and CDR2 SVGAGI. The CDR3 is 11 residues long. V dropped 8 bases and J dropped 4 bases, with 9 bases sitting between them. CDR3 sequence: CASQGLYEQYF. CDR3 nucleotide sequence: TGTGCCAGCCAAGGATTATACGAGCAGTACTTC.

Many counts were recorded for this clonotype. The rearrangement links TRBV12-3 or TRBV12-4 to TRBJ2-7, with 7 positions matching TRBD1. Trimming cost V 7 bases and J 9 bases; bases outside gene matches: 9. The length of the CDR3 is 12 residues. As DNA, the CDR3 is TGTGCCAGCACCCCAGGGGGATTGAGGCAGTACTTC. Amino acids: CASTPGGLRQYF.

In this sample, this clonotype turned up many times. The rearrangement links TRBV10-3 to TRBJ1-1; 7 positions match TRBD1. V lost 5 bases, J lost 0 bases, and 9 bases stayed unmatched. Germline V CDR1 and CDR2: ENHRY, SYGVKD. The CDR3 consists of 16 residues. As DNA, the CDR3 is TGTGCCATCAGTCGACAGGGCAACCCTTTGAACACTGAAGCTTTCTTT. Translation: CAISRQGNPLNTEAFF.

This clonotype was observed many times. J is TRBJ1-3 and V is TRBV12-3 or TRBV12-4, with 9 bases identical to TRBD1. This CDR3 comprises 18 residues. The ends lost 4 bases at V and 0 bases at J; junction bases unmatched: 10. CDR3 sequence (DNA): TGTGCCAGCAGTTCCCCCCCTGACAGGGGGACCTCTGGAAACACCATATATTTT. Its protein is CASSSPPDRGTSGNTIYF.